This T cell receptor (beta chain) was obtained from a study of cytomegalovirus exposure and HLA in healthy donors (TCRdb year 2017). In terms of the full investigation: In an earlier analysis of several hundred of the donors, approximately 300 Gb of sequence data and 90 million to 120 million unique TCR beta sequences from some 170 million T cells were reported. HLA typing covered class I and class II loci at four-digit resolution. Approximately 300 gigabases of sequencing data and 70 million to 100 million unique TCR sequences made up an early release that covered over 550 HLA-typed donors. To predict cytomegalovirus infection status, the study brought together high-throughput TCR immunosequencing, statistical association of individual TCRs with disease status, and machine learning. In an earlier analysis of 587 of the donors, high-throughput TCR beta sequencing was used to judge whether each TCR beta V gene segment behaved as functional or pseudogenic. Roughly five DR-DQ haplotypes were handled as single units for association and clustering because linkage in the cohort was strong. Donor age, sex, ethnicity and CMV serostatus were compiled alongside the repertoire data. To study patterns of TCR occurrence, a later analysis re-analyzed previously published TCR beta repertoires from around 700 donors and added high-resolution HLA genotyping. Along with the approximately 620-subject first cohort, a separate validation cohort of over a hundred different subjects was used. The study profiled the T cell repertoires of 500 to 800 subjects by immunosequencing and related them to cytomegalovirus serostatus. The aim of the study was to test whether cataloging public T cell receptors could identify signatures of past pathogen exposure. Among 398 genotyped donors of the cohort, an average of about 220,000 unique TCR beta nucleotide sequences was sequenced per donor, of which approximately 19% were non-productive. A later genetic analysis took genome-wide SNP genotypes for about three fifths of the 666 donors and used that subset as a discovery cohort. All discovery cohort repertoires had been generated on a single sequencing platform. Typing coverage varied by locus: about 620-630 donors for A, B, C, DRB1 and DQB1; under 550 for DQA1; 606 for DPA1; approximately 490 for DPB1. Rather than drawing on any new phenotypic data, the later analysis identified candidate immune exposures from TCR beta sequences and the way those sequences occurred across donors. The genetic ancestry cluster associated with self-reported Caucasian donors included 80% to 90% of the roughly 410 genotyped donors. Points the paper makes about the study in general: A further reported finding was that TCR beta sequences accurately predicted the HLA-A and HLA-B alleles for most subjects in the first cohort. In a later analysis, the rate of TCR association differed among HLA loci, with DRB1 alleles having the most associated TCRs and HLA-C alleles having the fewest. CMV serostatus was the only immune exposure information available for the cohort. Correlated functional status among segregating V segments might be attributable to linkage disequilibrium, but an unknown experimental factor could not be ruled out. In vitro tests confirmed that a few of the cytomegalovirus-associated TCR beta chains recognize cytomegalovirus antigens. In a later analysis, most CMV-associated TCR beta chains were found to appear HLA-restricted, with HLA associations seemingly driven largely by CMV exposure. A later analysis found that HLA-associated TCR beta chains were more clonally expanded and had lower generation probabilities than equally common non-associated chains. It was suggested by the authors that the approach could potentially be generalized to other disease states and immunological phenotypes. Broadly in line with IMGT annotations, most TCR beta V segments showed up in productive rearrangements about 87% or about 30% of the time in an earlier analysis of some 590 of the donors. The presence/absence analyses assumed that sequencing depth was roughly uniform across donors, and that assumption may not be true. A cluster of highly shared sequence variants was judged likely to be a technical artifact of the sequencing pipeline. This cohort had only TCR beta chains sequenced, and the lack of alpha or paired-chain data limited which features could be detected. HLA typing was unavailable for some donors at each locus, so association tests used only the typed subset. According to a later analysis, parvovirus B19, influenza, CMV and Epstein-Barr virus appeared linked to several top co-occurrence clusters. A later genetic analysis associated a missense DCLRE1C variant with V-gene and J-gene trimming of TCR beta chains, and an independent cohort replicated the association. At a false discovery rate of 0.05, a later analysis linked roughly 17,000 TCR beta sequences to specific HLA alleles. Assigning TCR associations to individual alleles was difficult when HLA alleles, especially DR and DQ, strongly co-occurred. Compared with the approximately 670-donor mean, donors in an Asian-associated ancestry cluster had fewer N-insertions in productive TCRs, according to a later genetic analysis. Because counts were too low, 15 to 20 rarely observed V segments, including chromosome 9 orphons, were excluded from the earlier analysis of a few hundred of the donors. In the study, approximately 160 TCR beta chains were listed as associated with cytomegalovirus. The classifier was reported to diagnose cytomegalovirus status with high specificity and sensitivity in both the original and validation cohorts. While some public TCRs were present in many individuals, most TCR sequences turned up only very rarely across donors.

The cohort comprised some 680 healthy bone marrow donors. At the time of sampling, every cohort member was nominally healthy, though immune exposures that went unrecorded were likely present. The donor was CMV seronegative and was included in the group of a few hundred seronegative cohort members. Each donor provided a peripheral blood sample, and peripheral blood mononuclear cells were used for TCR beta sequencing. The Qiagen DNeasy Blood Extraction Kit was used to extract genomic DNA from the blood cell samples. Library method: the immunoSEQ multiplex PCR assay. A mixture of 60 forward primers for TCR Vbeta segments and 13 reverse primers for TCR Jbeta segments was used in the multiplex PCR. The CDR3 region of rearranged TCR beta genes was amplified from genomic DNA with a multiplex PCR assay. On the Illumina HiSeq System, the amplified TCR beta libraries were sequenced as 87-base-pair reads. As for how the authors treated the data: A later analysis tallied tens of millions of unique TCR beta chains across the 666 repertoires, and some 10 million of those chains were shared by two or more donors. Raw reads were error-corrected and collapsed into unique sequences with a nearest-neighbor algorithm that merged closely related sequences to remove PCR and sequencing errors. Alignment of CDR3 sequences to IMGT reference sequences was used to assign V, D and J gene segments. For a sequence to be retained, a match of at least six nucleotides was required to both a V gene segment and a J gene segment. A rearrangement was called productive if the CDR3 had no stop codons and remained in frame with V and J, and every other rearrangement was called non-productive. CDR3 was defined by IMGT convention, running from the second conserved V-encoded cysteine to the conserved J-encoded phenylalanine. The earlier analysis of about 530 of the donors excluded any sequence lacking an unambiguous match to a single V gene segment. In an earlier analysis of 587 of the donors, V segments were called functional above 56.7% productive rearrangements and were called segregating when the between-donor standard deviation exceeded 5%. To diagnose cytomegalovirus status from the catalog of TCR beta chain sequences, a statistical classification framework was built. V and J gene assignment, in a later analysis, came from comparing TCR nucleotide sequences with IMGT/GENE-DB human TR gene sequences. Using the TCRdist pipeline, a later analysis assigned CDR3 sequences along with most-parsimonious VDJ recombination scenarios. In a later analysis, each TCR beta chain was defined by its CDR3 amino acid sequence together with its V-gene family, and reads without a unique V-gene family were excluded. In a later analysis, 450 to 600 highly shared, low-generation-probability nucleotide sequences were removed to address suspected cross-contamination and a sequencing artifact. A later analysis calculated a clonal expansion index for each public chain from normalized within-repertoire ranks of inferred template counts. Generation probabilities in a later analysis came from a VDJ recombination model fitted to out-of-frame rearrangements, and those results were checked against IGoR. A later analysis scored TCR-TCR, TCR-HLA and TCR-CMV co-occurrence with hypergeometric tests, applying a repertoire-size bias correction to TCR pairs. A later analysis estimated false discovery rates by permuting HLA or CMV assignments 20 times. In a later analysis, co-occurring TCRs were grouped using DBSCAN, with TCRdist sequence similarity added in when clustering inside HLA-allele-positive subsets. Repertoires with fewer than 30,000 or more than 120,000 public chains were left out of co-occurrence clustering, as were about 5 repertoires with anomalous nucleotide sharing. Drawn from immuneACCESS, this table holds only the in-frame rearrangements with V and J called that TCRdb kept. Clones are partly lost; checked studies trace under half to an unresolved V gene and leave the rest unexplained. The V and J calls and clone size are taken from that table; D and trimming were inferred from the DNA. Present in this sample are around 170,000 clones, around 80% of which were seen just once. Jointly, the top ten make up over 1.1% of the sample.

Concerning this clone: It lacks a known antigen. Base qualities are not recorded, but no much larger clone differs from it by a single base.

Material for sequencing was PBMCs. This clonotype originated in a man aged 18 to 29 in good health and CMV-seronegative.

The CDR3 protein is CASSEWETDTQYF. The DNA sequence is as follows: TGTGCCAGCAGTGAGTGGGAGACAGATACGCAGTATTTT. This sequence uses TRBV25-1 and TRBJ2-3; tentative D gene TRBD2, with 5 bases matching. The cysteine opens and the phenylalanine closes a CDR3 of 13 amino acids. Solely the CDR3 DNA is kept, with 39 bases framed from the first base. V is reduced by 3 bases and J by 3 bases, leaving a spacing of 7 bases between them. In the germline V gene, CDR1 corresponds to MGHDK and CDR2 to SYGVNS.